The clone carrying this T cell receptor beta chain was seen more than once but under ten times. Its matching antigen is unknown. The length of the CDR3 is 15 residues. V was cut by 0 bases and J by 2 bases, with 8 bases left in between. Germline V CDR1 and CDR2: MGHDK, SYGVNS. Scientists amplified the TCR beta CDR3 regions from RNA transcripts. Scientists carried out first-round RT-PCR using HTBI primers and then a second-round multiplex PCR. TCRdb recomputed calls from the multiplex PCR reads with MiXCR, one row per CDR3 protein. This sample yields approximately 640,000 distinct CDR3 sequences, of which roughly 41% are seen a single time; over 2.5% belongs to the top ten. The data were obtained in a study of Graves' ophthalmopathy and Graves' hyperthyroidism. Study-wide context: Peripheral blood was obtained at first diagnosis, ahead of any treatment.

Patients with other autoimmune diseases, uncontrolled infections, pregnancy or lactation were excluded. Study conclusions and caveats: A roughly 81% specificity and just under 90% sensitivity were achieved by a 13-signature model that separated ophthalmopathy from stable hyperthyroidism.

The sequence was obtained from an adult man with Graves' ophthalmopathy. Material: peripheral blood. V is TRBV25-1 and J is TRBJ2-1; D gene uncertain. The CDR3 loop reads CASSEYLGAYNEQFF. CDR3 nucleotide sequence: TGTGCCAGCAGTGAATATCTGGGCGCCTACAATGAGCAGTTCTTC.